The rows below give T cell receptor beta chains drawn from one sample of a study of cytomegalovirus exposure and HLA in healthy donors. Measured with immunoSEQ multiplex PCR; TCRdb has only the in-frame clones, and not every one. This sample yields about 140,000 clones, of which about three quarters are seen a single time; about 1.5% belongs to the top ten. The sequencing input was PBMCs. The receptors stem from a woman aged 30 to 39 in good health and CMV-seronegative. Both conserved end residues are part of each CDR3. The order of the fields is CDR3 protein, CDR3 DNA, V gene, J gene, clone size, D gene, CDR3 length. A D gene is named only where the DNA matches it firmly. Size is omitted from some rows. Given values are once, few, many or a class for expanded clones.

CDR3 protein: CASIWTPGNTIYF; CDR3 DNA: TGTGCCAGCATCTGGACACCTGGAAACACCATATATTTT; V gene: TRBV2; J gene: TRBJ1-3; clone size: few; D gene: .; CDR3 length: 13
CDR3 protein: CASSITADRAMGMNTEAFF; CDR3 DNA: TGTGCCAGTAGTATAACCGCCGACAGGGCGATGGGGATGAACACTGAAGCTTTCTTT; V gene: TRBV19; J gene: TRBJ1-1; clone size: .; D gene: TRBD1; CDR3 length: 19
CDR3 protein: CASSTVSGNTEAFF; CDR3 DNA: TGCGCCAGCAGCACCGTTAGTGGGAACACTGAAGCTTTCTTT; V gene: TRBV5-1; J gene: TRBJ1-1; clone size: .; D gene: .; CDR3 length: 14
CDR3 protein: CASSVLLTDTQYF; CDR3 DNA: TGTGCCAGCAGCGTCCTTCTCACAGATACGCAGTATTTT; V gene: TRBV9; J gene: TRBJ2-3; clone size: .; D gene: .; CDR3 length: 13
CDR3 protein: CASSLAGRGRGETQYF; CDR3 DNA: TGTGCCAGCAGTTTAGCGGGCAGGGGGCGTGGAGAGACCCAGTACTTC; V gene: TRBV28; J gene: TRBJ2-5; clone size: .; D gene: TRBD1; CDR3 length: 16
CDR3 protein: CASSQGVGGTEAFF; CDR3 DNA: TGCGCCAGCAGCCAGGGGGTGGGGGGCACTGAAGCTTTCTTT; V gene: TRBV5-1; J gene: TRBJ1-1; clone size: .; D gene: TRBD1; CDR3 length: 14
CDR3 protein: CASSADPTSFSEQFF; CDR3 DNA: TGCGCCAGCAGCGCAGACCCAACTAGTTTTAGTGAGCAGTTCTTC; V gene: TRBV5-1; J gene: TRBJ2-1; clone size: .; D gene: .; CDR3 length: 15
CDR3 protein: CASSYLPGGTEAFF; CDR3 DNA: TGTGCCAGCAGTTACCTACCGGGGGGCACTGAAGCTTTCTTT; V gene: TRBV6-6; J gene: TRBJ1-1; clone size: .; D gene: .; CDR3 length: 14
CDR3 protein: CASSPQPPTVPGNTIYF; CDR3 DNA: TGTGCCAGCTCACCCCAGCCCCCGACAGTCCCTGGAAACACCATATATTTT; V gene: TRBV18; J gene: TRBJ1-3; clone size: once; D gene: .; CDR3 length: 17
CDR3 protein: CASSQPGGGSPLHF; CDR3 DNA: TGTGCCAGCAGTCAGCCCGGGGGTGGTTCACCCCTCCACTTT; V gene: TRBV6-5; J gene: TRBJ1-6; clone size: .; D gene: .; CDR3 length: 14
CDR3 protein: CASSAGTSGSFGVEQFF; CDR3 DNA: TGTGCCAGCAGCGCCGGGACTAGCGGGAGTTTCGGGGTTGAGCAGTTCTTC; V gene: TRBV9; J gene: TRBJ2-1; clone size: .; D gene: TRBD2; CDR3 length: 17
CDR3 protein: CASRYTTEPNYGYTF; CDR3 DNA: TGTGCCAGCAGATACACGACGGAGCCTAACTATGGCTACACCTTC; V gene: TRBV6-6; J gene: TRBJ1-2; clone size: .; D gene: .; CDR3 length: 15
CDR3 protein: CASSLSPIAGGPDTQYF; CDR3 DNA: TGTGCCAGCAGTTTATCACCGATAGCGGGAGGGCCAGATACGCAGTATTTT; V gene: TRBV28; J gene: TRBJ2-3; clone size: few; D gene: TRBD2; CDR3 length: 17
CDR3 protein: CASTGGSSYEQYF; CDR3 DNA: TGTGCCAGCACGGGCGGGAGCTCCTACGAGCAGTACTTC; V gene: TRBV28; J gene: TRBJ2-7; clone size: .; D gene: TRBD2; CDR3 length: 13
CDR3 protein: CASSWSSGQNSYEQYF; CDR3 DNA: TGTGCCAGCAGCTGGTCCTCGGGACAGAACTCCTACGAGCAGTACTTC; V gene: TRBV11-2; J gene: TRBJ2-7; clone size: .; D gene: TRBD1; CDR3 length: 16
CDR3 protein: CASNPEVKDTQYF; CDR3 DNA: TGTGCCAGCAACCCGGAGGTCAAGGATACGCAGTATTTT; V gene: TRBV5-4; J gene: TRBJ2-3; clone size: .; D gene: .; CDR3 length: 13
CDR3 protein: CASSLGGLPNEQFF; CDR3 DNA: TGCGCCAGCAGCTTGGGGGGACTACCCAATGAGCAGTTCTTC; V gene: TRBV5-1; J gene: TRBJ2-1; clone size: once; D gene: TRBD2; CDR3 length: 14
CDR3 protein: CASSKAEQGNTGELFF; CDR3 DNA: TGTGCCAGCAGCAAGGCCGAACAGGGAAACACCGGGGAGCTGTTTTTT; V gene: TRBV7-8; J gene: TRBJ2-2; clone size: .; D gene: .; CDR3 length: 16
CDR3 protein: CASSLPLWDRGAYGYTF; CDR3 DNA: TGTGCCAGCAGCTTACCCTTATGGGACAGGGGGGCCTATGGCTACACCTTC; V gene: TRBV7-9; J gene: TRBJ1-2; clone size: .; D gene: TRBD1; CDR3 length: 17
CDR3 protein: CASSRQGNGYTF; CDR3 DNA: TGTGCCAGCAGTCGACAGGGGAACGGCTACACCTTC; V gene: TRBV6-5; J gene: TRBJ1-2; clone size: .; D gene: TRBD1; CDR3 length: 12
CDR3 protein: CASSSRQANSPLHF; CDR3 DNA: TGTGCCAGCAGCTCCCGACAGGCGAATTCACCCCTCCACTTT; V gene: TRBV9; J gene: TRBJ1-6; clone size: .; D gene: .; CDR3 length: 14
CDR3 protein: CASREADTQYF; CDR3 DNA: TGTGCCAGCAGGGAGGCAGATACGCAGTATTTT; V gene: TRBV5-4; J gene: TRBJ2-3; clone size: .; D gene: .; CDR3 length: 11
CDR3 protein: CASTKPGQKMAFF; CDR3 DNA: TGTGCCAGCACTAAACCGGGACAGAAGATGGCTTTCTTT; V gene: TRBV28; J gene: TRBJ1-1; clone size: .; D gene: TRBD1; CDR3 length: 13
CDR3 protein: CASSFGAGGGYGTDTQYF; CDR3 DNA: TGTGCCAGCAGCTTTGGAGCGGGGGGCGGGTATGGCACAGATACGCAGTATTTT; V gene: TRBV7-3; J gene: TRBJ2-3; clone size: few; D gene: TRBD2; CDR3 length: 18
CDR3 protein: CASRVAVNTEAFF; CDR3 DNA: TGTGCCAGCAGAGTGGCTGTGAACACTGAAGCTTTCTTT; V gene: TRBV7-9; J gene: TRBJ1-1; clone size: .; D gene: .; CDR3 length: 13
CDR3 protein: CASSLGGTGADGYTF; CDR3 DNA: TGTGCCAGCAGCTTGGGGGGGACAGGGGCGGATGGCTACACCTTC; V gene: TRBV5-4; J gene: TRBJ1-2; clone size: .; D gene: TRBD1; CDR3 length: 15
CDR3 protein: CASSGTGGSYEQYF; CDR3 DNA: TGCGCCAGCAGTGGGACAGGGGGCTCCTACGAGCAGTACTTC; V gene: TRBV10-2; J gene: TRBJ2-7; clone size: .; D gene: TRBD1; CDR3 length: 14
CDR3 protein: CASSTISGTGGGSSNTQYF; CDR3 DNA: TGTGCCAGCAGCACGATATCCGGGACAGGGGGCGGAAGTTCGAATACGCAGTATTTT; V gene: TRBV7-2; J gene: TRBJ2-3; clone size: .; D gene: TRBD1; CDR3 length: 19
CDR3 protein: CASSARGGTF; CDR3 DNA: TGTGCCAGCAGCGCTCGAGGGGGCACCTTC; V gene: TRBV7-2; J gene: TRBJ1-2; clone size: .; D gene: .; CDR3 length: 10
CDR3 protein: CASSSTRGGGATGELFF; CDR3 DNA: TGTGCCAGCAGCTCCACACGGGGCGGGGGCGCCACCGGGGAGCTGTTTTTT; V gene: TRBV5-6; J gene: TRBJ2-2; clone size: .; D gene: .; CDR3 length: 17
CDR3 protein: CASNPGNSPLHF; CDR3 DNA: TGTGCCAGCAACCCGGGGAATTCACCCCTCCACTTT; V gene: TRBV7-9; J gene: TRBJ1-6; clone size: few; D gene: .; CDR3 length: 12
CDR3 protein: CASSADSLRITDTQYF; CDR3 DNA: TGCGCCAGCAGCGCGGACAGCCTTAGGATCACAGATACGCAGTATTTT; V gene: TRBV5-1; J gene: TRBJ2-3; clone size: .; D gene: .; CDR3 length: 16
CDR3 protein: CASSMAGAPQNIQYF; CDR3 DNA: TGTGCCAGTAGTATGGCGGGTGCCCCCCAAAACATTCAGTACTTC; V gene: TRBV19; J gene: TRBJ2-4; clone size: few; D gene: .; CDR3 length: 15
CDR3 protein: CASSFAEEGSPLHF; CDR3 DNA: TGCGCCAGCAGCTTTGCAGAAGAGGGTTCACCCCTCCACTTT; V gene: TRBV5-1; J gene: TRBJ1-6; clone size: .; D gene: .; CDR3 length: 14
CDR3 protein: CASSVGASTNEKLFF; CDR3 DNA: TGTGCCAGCAGCGTAGGAGCTTCGACTAATGAAAAACTGTTTTTT; V gene: TRBV9; J gene: TRBJ1-4; clone size: few; D gene: .; CDR3 length: 15